What follows describes a single TCR beta chain. Its antigen remains unidentified. Within one base of it there is no much larger clone, and no base qualities were kept. V lost 1 base and J lost 8 bases; the stretch between them is 9 bases long. The cysteine opens and the phenylalanine closes a CDR3 of 14 amino acids. Only the CDR3 DNA is retained, 42 bases long and in frame from the first base. CDR1 is given as MNHNS and CDR2 as SASEGT, both from the germline V gene. TCRbeta CDR3 regions were amplified from genomic DNA using the immunoSEQ Assay, a bias-controlled multiplex PCR. The study's own analysis went as follows. The number of nucleated cells in each sample was estimated from the amplification of reference gene primers within the assay. To quantify the absolute abundance of each unique TCRbeta CDR3 rearrangement, sequence reads were collapsed and filtered. For each sample, productive Simpson clonality was calculated by taking the square root of Simpson's diversity index across productive rearrangements. TCRdb mirrors the immuneACCESS table, restricted to in-frame sequences. Some clones are absent from its copies; in checked studies, under half trace to an unresolved V gene, and the reason for the others is unknown. That table gives V, J and clone size, and the DNA gave D and trimming. This sample is represented by 75,000 to 95,000 clones; about 86% of them were singletons. The top ten hold approximately 6.7% of the sample.

This sample was included in a study of blood T cell repertoires in COVID-19 (dated by TCRdb to the early 2020s). Study-wide context: Collaborator samples came from the United States, Italy and Spain and covered acute and convalescent phases of COVID-19. Sample metadata almost always included a de-identified subject ID, COVID-19 status, age in years and sex. Subjects who had been exposed to COVID-19, were actively infected with it, or had recovered from it provided the deeply sampled blood TCRbeta repertoires that made up the dataset. Where available, HLA class I and class II types were taken from metadata supplied by the sample provider and were not determined by assay-based typing. The prospective study material was composed of cDNA or gDNA derived from T cells, B-cell-depleted T cells, or PBMCs. A freely available public database, intended as a resource for researchers studying the immune response to SARS-CoV-2, is where the repertoires were released. Samples were obtained from the ongoing ImmuneRACE study (first 160 participants) and from 1,000 to 1,500 subjects provided by 6 global collaborators.

Overall study outcomes, separate from this receptor: Clinical and demographic metadata were provided uncurated, with the amount varying by source and participant.

Collaborating institutions collected whole blood in K2EDTA tubes following their own protocols. Collaborator samples were shipped for TCRbeta analysis as frozen whole blood, isolated PBMCs, or DNA extracted from either sample type. The sequenced sample consisted of peripheral blood. The chain joins TRBV6-1 to TRBJ1-6, with the D gene uncertain. The origin of this receptor is a man between 60 and 70 years old with acute or convalescent COVID-19. At the DNA level, the sequence is TGTGCCAGCAGTGAAGTTCCTCTCTATTCACCCCTCCACTTT. It specifies CASSEVPLYSPLHF.